This entry features one T cell receptor beta chain sequence. This sample is part of a study of blood T cell repertoires in COVID-19. Study at large: Some COVID-19 samples were acute and others convalescent; all came from the United States, Italy and Spain. T cells, B-cell-depleted T cells, or PBMCs provided the cDNA or gDNA that served as material.

The V gene's germline CDR1 is SGHRS and CDR2 YFSETQ. With V trimmed by 4 bases and J by 5 bases, 3 bases remained unmatched. The CDR3 runs 14 residues. In the original analysis: Amplified reference gene primers provided the basis for estimating nucleated cell counts. Some clones are missing from TCRdb's copy, which holds only in-frame ones; the method was immunoSEQ multiplex PCR. For V, J and clone size, that table is used; D and trimming come from the DNA. The table shows some 71,000 clones, with about nine tenths occurring only once. Source material: peripheral blood. The V gene is TRBV5-1, the J gene TRBJ1-4; the match to TRBD1 covers 9 bases. The source is a man between 25 and 39 years old with acute or convalescent COVID-19. The CDR3 loop is CASSRDRENEKLFF. DNA for the CDR3: TGCGCCAGCAGCAGGGACAGGGAAAATGAAAAACTGTTTTTT.